Listed below are T cell receptor beta chains from one sample, sequenced in a study of T cell repertoires in cytomegalovirus infection. TCRdb processed the reads anew with MiXCR; each CDR3 protein has one entry. The profile covers 300,000 to 400,000 distinct CDR3 sequences, with just under 30% appearing a single time and 20% taken by the ten largest. Their antigens are not known. Sample: cultured PBMCs, taken from culture after CMV antigen stimulation. These receptor sequences come from a human donor in good health (CMV status not recorded). Some clones in this sample may be carry-over from other donors' samples. CDR3s leave out the opening cysteine and the closing phenylalanine or tryptophan. A D gene is named only where the DNA matches it firmly.

ASSQGGVSAQPQH NA TRBJ1-5 TRBV3-1
ASSLGTEPYEQY NA TRBJ2-7 TRBV9
ASRWSPDRGHNREKLF TRBD1 TRBJ1-4 TRBV6-6
ASSPRQGKDTEAF TRBD1 TRBJ1-1 TRBV18
ASSRRGPLDEQY NA TRBJ2-7 TRBV5-1
ASSPASCASGPSCEQY TRBD2 TRBJ2-7 TRBV18
ASSSPPLAGPWDEQF TRBD2 TRBJ2-1 TRBV11-2
ATSDYNQPQH NA TRBJ1-5 TRBV24-1
ASSQGQSSGNTIY NA TRBJ1-3 TRBV4-1
ASSPDRLGGNQPQH NA TRBJ1-5 TRBV7-8
ASSHRTGEVVGYT TRBD1 TRBJ1-2 TRBV7-8
ASSLWTNQETQY NA TRBJ2-5 TRBV12-3/TRBV12-4
ASSSPPGVRTEAF NA TRBJ1-1 TRBV11-1
ASSEVGGLGADTQY TRBD2 TRBJ2-3 TRBV6-1
ASSTAGGSDEQY TRBD2 TRBJ2-7 TRBV7-9
ASSLMLGGLQETQY NA TRBJ2-5 TRBV11-2
ASSPGPGTARTN NA TRBJ2-7 TRBV7-8
ASSFSGTGYTEAF TRBD1 TRBJ1-1 TRBV12-3/TRBV12-4
ASSFLRGGREQF TRBD2 TRBJ2-1 TRBV11-2
ASSLARGDTQY NA TRBJ2-3 TRBV7-8
ASSLGHVLH NA TRBJ1-6 TRBV12-3/TRBV12-4
ASSLNGRAPDTQY TRBD2 TRBJ2-3 TRBV11-2
AISDWTSGKETQY TRBD2 TRBJ2-5 TRBV10-3
ASSLMLTANTEAF NA TRBJ1-1 TRBV7-8
ASTLGWVGYT NA TRBJ1-2 TRBV2
ATSDWTRQETQY TRBD2 TRBJ2-5 TRBV24-1
ASRSPSDTQY NA TRBJ2-3 TRBV12-3/TRBV12-4
SVGRENTGELF NA TRBJ2-2 TRBV29-1
SVAGQRFAEAF TRBD1 TRBJ1-1 TRBV29-1
SAIRGGTEAF NA TRBJ1-1 TRBV20-1
ASGGVYSNQPQH NA TRBJ1-5 TRBV2
ASSQVVGGTGEAF TRBD1 TRBJ1-1 TRBV4-2
ASRTSGLAGGPRETQY TRBD2 TRBJ2-5 TRBV6-1
ASSLAGTGGEKLF TRBD1 TRBJ1-4 TRBV7-2
ASSLSLGGGTDTQY NA TRBJ2-3 TRBV27
ASKGPRGEGTQY TRBD2 TRBJ2-3 TRBV6-1
ASGYNQPQH NA TRBJ1-5 TRBV7-6
ASSLFLGGTYNSPLH NA TRBJ1-6 TRBV27
ASSFWVNRNSSYEQY NA TRBJ2-7 TRBV11-2
ASSPTPANTEAF NA TRBJ1-1 TRBV18
ASSLEFGGQF NA TRBJ2-1 TRBV7-2
ASSSQGPAYT NA TRBJ1-2 TRBV7-9
ASSPRHSSTDTQY NA TRBJ2-3 TRBV7-3
ATSRDAGRLAGYNEQF TRBD2 TRBJ2-1 TRBV15
ASRGTSGPDTQY TRBD2 TRBJ2-3 TRBV28
SARRVGDEQF NA TRBJ2-1 TRBV20-1
SARGLGANEQF NA TRBJ2-1 TRBV20-1
ASSTGVRNTEAF TRBD1 TRBJ1-1 TRBV12-3/TRBV12-4
ASSPDWSGNTIY NA TRBJ1-3 TRBV3-1
ASDRAENTEAF NA TRBJ1-1 TRBV12-5
ASRTGLMNTEAF NA TRBJ1-1 TRBV3-1
ASSYSPSGTEAF NA TRBJ1-1 TRBV6-5
SVEGYSGEKLF NA TRBJ1-4 TRBV29-1
SVEEGGNDQPQH NA TRBJ1-5 TRBV29-1
ASSTPRDLYNYGYT NA TRBJ1-2 TRBV28